Presented here are 4 T cell receptor beta chains from one specimen sequenced in a study of blood T cell repertoires in COVID-19. Libraries were prepared by immunoSEQ multiplex PCR; TCRdb keeps only in-frame clonotypes and omits some of them. Of 350,000 to 500,000 clones listed, about 90% are singletons. The specimen was peripheral blood. These receptor sequences come from a man younger than 30 with COVID-19, enrolled during active disease.

The sample holds one count of this clone. The CDR3: CASSPRQSSYEQYF. For the CDR3, the DNA is TGTGCCAGCAGCCCAAGACAGAGCTCCTACGAGCAGTACTTC. The chain joins TRBV13 to TRBJ2-7; maybe TRBD1 (5 bases). The germline CDR1 and CDR2 sequences are PRHDT and FYEKMQ (reference sequence). The germline V and J ends were trimmed by 5 bases and 0 bases, with 11 bases remaining between them. The CDR3 totals 14 residues.

V usage is TRBV2 and J usage is TRBJ1-5; D gene uncertain. Deletions cut 8 bases from V and 3 bases from J, with 14 bases between. Germline V gene lookup returns CDR1 SNHLY and CDR2 FYNNEI. This CDR3 contains 14 residues. This CDR3 is CASSVSSYNQPQHF. Here the CDR3 DNA reads TGTGCCAGCTCGGTTTCATCATACAATCAGCCCCAGCATTTT. Using reference TRBV2 and TRBJ1-5 for the parts outside the CDR3, the full variable domain is EPEVTQTPSHQVTQMGQEVILRCVPISNHLYFYWYRQILGQKVEFLVSFYNNEISEKSEIFDDQFSVERPDGSNFTLKIRSTKLEDSAMYFCASSVSSYNQPQHFGDGTRLSIL.

This chain links TRBV11-2 with TRBJ2-4, with 11 bases matching TRBD2. The V gene's germline CDR1 is SGHAT and CDR2 FQNNGV. This CDR3 comprises 14 residues. Unmatched junction bases numbered 3, after V lost 5 bases and J lost 6 bases. The CDR3 protein is CASSPGTSGNIQYF. The CDR3 nucleotides read TGTGCCAGCAGCCCCGGGACTAGCGGAAACATTCAGTACTTC.

The sample holds a few counts of this clone. The V call is TRBV10-2, the J call TRBJ2-1; 12 bases are a match to TRBD2. The length of the CDR3 is 15 residues. Germline trimming cut 7 bases from V and 8 bases from J; bases unmatched to any gene: 9. The V gene's germline CDR1 is WSHSY and CDR2 SAAADI. The CDR3 nucleotides read TGCGCCAGCACACCCACTAGCGGGGGGACGGATGAGCAGTTCTTC. Translating it yields CASTPTSGGTDEQFF.